This record concerns one TCR beta chain sequence. Antigen specificity is unknown. This record comes from a study of Ad26.COV2.S vaccination and SARS-CoV-2 variants. General study results and limits: Researchers cautioned that TCR breadth and depth analyses may have underestimated total T cell responses. Non-spike TCR breadth did not differ much between vaccine and placebo recipients.

The protocol was immunoSEQ multiplex PCR, while the TCRdb copy is restricted to in-frame clones and leaves out a portion. The top ten clones hold around 3% of a sample with about 350,000 clones, around 83% of them seen once. As to treatment: around 19 received Ad26.COV2.S at low or high dose, single or two shots; about 5 received placebo; per-sample allocation not given. Each sample was drawn 63 days after the first injection (of vaccine or placebo). Immunization relied on an Ad26 vector, which expressed Wuhan-strain SARS-CoV-2 spike. CDR1 SEHNR and CDR2 FQNEAQ come from the germline V gene (reference sequence). The V end lost 5 bases, the J end lost 2 bases, and 15 bases lay between the germline ends. CDR3 length: 15 residues.

This sample comprised peripheral blood, obtained in a trial of Ad26.COV2.S vaccine versus placebo. The receptor was derived from a person aged 18 to 65 who received the Ad26.COV2.S COVID-19 vaccine or a placebo. The chain has TRBV7-9 and TRBJ1-2; weak D call: TRBD1 (5 bases). As DNA, the CDR3 is TGTGCCAGCAGCCCAGGGTACCTACCGAACTATGGCTACACCTTC. It encodes CASSPGYLPNYGYTF.